A selection of T cell receptor beta chains follows, all from one sample in a study of cytomegalovirus exposure and HLA in healthy donors. Using immunoSEQ multiplex PCR, the repertoire was profiled, and TCRdb retains in-frame clones only, with some absent. This table has roughly 160,000 clones, 70% to 80% appearing once. Sequenced material: PBMCs. These receptors all stem from a man in his forties or fifties in good health and CMV-seronegative. CDR3s include the opening cysteine and the closing phenylalanine or tryptophan. Fields, in order: V gene, J gene, clone size, D gene, CDR3 protein, CDR3 DNA. The D gene is left open where the match is weak. For some rows the clone size is stated as once, few or many, or as a class when expanded; others skip it.

>TRBV5-1|TRBJ2-5|-|TRBD1
CASRRDSQETQYF
TGCGCCAGCCGCCGGGACAGTCAAGAGACCCAGTACTTC
>TRBV28|TRBJ1-3|-|-
CASSSGGSLSGNTIYF
TGTGCCAGTTCAAGCGGGGGCTCTCTCTCTGGAAACACCATATATTTT
>TRBV7-9|TRBJ1-2|-|-
CASSLSTDSYGYTF
TGTGCCAGCAGCTTAAGTACAGATTCCTATGGCTACACCTTC
>TRBV7-9|TRBJ2-1|-|-
CASSLAQRAYNEQFF
TGTGCCAGCAGCTTAGCCCAGCGAGCCTACAATGAGCAGTTCTTC
>TRBV5-4|TRBJ2-3|-|-
CASSGPLGTDTQYF
TGTGCCAGCAGCGGCCCCTTGGGCACAGATACGCAGTATTTT
>TRBV28|TRBJ2-3|-|TRBD2
CASSLNWGGYTDTQYF
TGTGCCAGCAGTTTAAATTGGGGGGGATACACAGATACGCAGTATTTT
>TRBV28|TRBJ2-7|few|-
CASSRPPSRQYF
TGTGCCAGCAGCCGCCCGCCTAGTAGGCAGTACTTC
>TRBV4-2|TRBJ2-1|-|-
CASSQEQRDEQFF
TGTGCCAGCAGCCAAGAGCAGCGAGATGAGCAGTTCTTC
>TRBV10-2|TRBJ2-7|-|TRBD1
CASSMTGGRSYEQYF
TGCGCCAGCAGCATGACAGGGGGTAGATCCTACGAGCAGTACTTC
>TRBV19|TRBJ2-1|-|-
CASSQSYGSYNEQFF
TGTGCCAGTAGCCAGAGTTACGGGTCCTACAATGAGCAGTTCTTC
>TRBV14|TRBJ2-1|-|-
CASSVFSGEQFF
TGTGCCAGCAGCGTTTTCAGTGGTGAGCAGTTCTTC
>TRBV27|TRBJ2-7|-|-
CASSPQRLGLGEQYF
TGTGCCAGCAGTCCCCAACGACTAGGGTTGGGCGAGCAGTACTTC
>TRBV30|TRBJ2-7|few|TRBD2
CAWSRGGRGNEQYF
TGTGCCTGGAGTCGGGGCGGGAGAGGAAACGAGCAGTACTTC
>TRBV5-6|TRBJ2-3|-|TRBD2
CASSSGGRAQYF
TGTGCCAGCAGCAGCGGGGGCCGCGCGCAGTATTTT
>TRBV7-2|TRBJ2-1|-|-
CASGSQKEQFF
TGTGCCAGCGGATCACAGAAAGAGCAGTTCTTC
>TRBV7-8|TRBJ2-1|-|TRBD2
CASSSRGLADEQFF
TGTGCCAGCAGCTCGAGGGGACTAGCGGATGAGCAGTTCTTC
>TRBV19|TRBJ2-1|-|-
CASRLGGSKGNEQFF
TGTGCCAGTAGATTAGGCGGGTCGAAAGGGAATGAGCAGTTCTTC
>TRBV19|TRBJ2-7|few|-
CASSISGQRGSYEQYF
TGTGCCAGTAGTATCTCGGGCCAACGGGGGTCCTACGAGCAGTACTTC
>TRBV7-2|TRBJ2-1|-|-
CASLEEAVGEQFF
TGTGCCAGCTTAGAGGAAGCGGTGGGTGAGCAGTTCTTC
>TRBV18|TRBJ2-5|-|-
CASSPTGMDQETQYF
TGTGCCAGCTCACCGACAGGCATGGACCAAGAGACCCAGTACTTC
>TRBV2|TRBJ1-1|-|-
CASSGRGRSTEAFF
TGTGCCAGCTCCGGACGGGGAAGGAGCACTGAAGCTTTCTTT
>TRBV6-4|TRBJ2-7|-|TRBD2
CASSRLAGGTYEQYF
TGTGCCAGCAGTAGACTAGCGGGAGGTACCTACGAGCAGTACTTC
>TRBV19|TRBJ2-2|-|-
CASSTSPGELFF
TGTGCCAGTAGTACCTCCCCTGGGGAGCTGTTTTTT
>TRBV7-9|TRBJ1-4|-|-
CASSPWENEKLFF
TGTGCCAGCAGCCCCTGGGAGAATGAAAAACTGTTTTTT
>TRBV4-2|TRBJ2-3|-|TRBD2
CASSQVSGRTDTQYF
TGTGCCAGCAGCCAGGTTAGCGGGAGGACAGATACGCAGTATTTT
>TRBV14|TRBJ1-1|-|TRBD1
CASSQAIGTALNTEAFF
TGTGCCAGCAGCCAAGCGATTGGGACAGCTCTTAACACTGAAGCTTTCTTT
>TRBV19|TRBJ2-1|-|-
CASRREAMSSYNEQFF
TGTGCCAGTAGGAGGGAGGCAATGAGCTCCTACAATGAGCAGTTCTTC
>TRBV18|TRBJ1-2|few|TRBD1
CASSPRQGLISGYTF
TGTGCCAGCTCACCTAGACAGGGACTTATATCCGGCTACACCTTC
>TRBV9|TRBJ2-1|-|TRBD2
CASSVELANLGHPVGYNEQFF
TGTGCCAGCAGCGTAGAACTAGCGAATCTGGGTCACCCAGTTGGGTACAATGAGCAGTTCTTC